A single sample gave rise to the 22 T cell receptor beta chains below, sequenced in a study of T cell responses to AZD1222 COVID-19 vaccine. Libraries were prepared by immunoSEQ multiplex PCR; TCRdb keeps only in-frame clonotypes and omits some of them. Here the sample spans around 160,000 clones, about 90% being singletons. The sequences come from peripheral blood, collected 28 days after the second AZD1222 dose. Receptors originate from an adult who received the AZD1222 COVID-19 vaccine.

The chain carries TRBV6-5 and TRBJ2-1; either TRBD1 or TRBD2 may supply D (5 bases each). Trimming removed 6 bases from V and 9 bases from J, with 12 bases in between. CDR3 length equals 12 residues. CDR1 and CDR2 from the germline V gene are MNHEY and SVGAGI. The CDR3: CASSYRGVEQFF. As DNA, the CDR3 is TGTGCCAGCAGCTATAGGGGAGTTGAGCAGTTCTTC.

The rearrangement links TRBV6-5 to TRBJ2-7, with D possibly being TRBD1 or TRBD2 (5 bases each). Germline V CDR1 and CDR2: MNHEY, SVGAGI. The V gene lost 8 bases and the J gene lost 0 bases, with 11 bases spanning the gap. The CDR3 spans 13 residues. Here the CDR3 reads CASRGASSYEQYF. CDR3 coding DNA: TGTGCCAGCCGAGGGGCCAGCTCCTACGAGCAGTACTTC.

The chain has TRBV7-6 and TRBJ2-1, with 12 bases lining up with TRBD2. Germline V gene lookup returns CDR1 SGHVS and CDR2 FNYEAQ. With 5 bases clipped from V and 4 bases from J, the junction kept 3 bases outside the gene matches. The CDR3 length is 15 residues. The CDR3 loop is CASSLTSGRYNEQFF. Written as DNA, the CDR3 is TGTGCCAGCAGCCTGACTAGCGGGAGATACAATGAGCAGTTCTTC. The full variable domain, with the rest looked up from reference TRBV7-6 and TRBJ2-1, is GAGVSQSPRYKVTKRGQDVALRCDPISGHVSLYWYRQALGQGPEFLTYFNYEAQQDKSGLPNDRFSAERPEGSISTLTIQRTEQRDSAMYRCASSLTSGRYNEQFFGPGTRLTVL.

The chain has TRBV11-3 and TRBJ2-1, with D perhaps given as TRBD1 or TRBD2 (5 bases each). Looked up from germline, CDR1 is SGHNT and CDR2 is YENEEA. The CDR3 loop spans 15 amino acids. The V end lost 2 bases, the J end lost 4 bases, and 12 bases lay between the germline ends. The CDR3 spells CASSLRGVGYNEQFF. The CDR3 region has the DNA TGTGCCAGCAGCTTAAGGGGAGTAGGATACAATGAGCAGTTCTTC.

This chain's CDR3 is CASSDSVAGGPDTQYF. CDR3 sequence (DNA): TGTGCCAGCAGTGACTCGGTAGCGGGGGGGCCAGATACGCAGTATTTT. The chain has TRBV6-4 and TRBJ2-3; TRBD2 matches 11 bases. This CDR3 contains 16 residues. The germline V gene has CDR1 MRHNA and CDR2 SNTAGT. V gave up 0 bases and J gave up 4 bases; unmatched junction bases: 3.

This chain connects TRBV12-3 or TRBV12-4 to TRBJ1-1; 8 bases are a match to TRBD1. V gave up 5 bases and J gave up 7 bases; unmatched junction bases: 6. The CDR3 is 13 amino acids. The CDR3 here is CASSLTGDLEAFF. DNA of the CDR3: TGTGCCAGCAGTCTGACAGGGGACCTTGAAGCTTTCTTT.

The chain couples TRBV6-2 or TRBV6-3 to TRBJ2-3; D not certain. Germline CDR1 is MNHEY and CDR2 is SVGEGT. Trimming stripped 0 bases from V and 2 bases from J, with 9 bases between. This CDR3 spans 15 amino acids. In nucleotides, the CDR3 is TGTGCCAGCAGTTACTCTATAGGGAACACAGATACGCAGTATTTT. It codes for CASSYSIGNTDTQYF.

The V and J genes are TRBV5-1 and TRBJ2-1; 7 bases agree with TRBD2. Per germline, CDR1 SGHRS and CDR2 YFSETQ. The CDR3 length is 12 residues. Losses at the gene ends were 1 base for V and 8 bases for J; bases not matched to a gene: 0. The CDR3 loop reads CASSLTSDEQFF. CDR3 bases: TGCGCCAGCAGCTTGACTAGCGATGAGCAGTTCTTC.

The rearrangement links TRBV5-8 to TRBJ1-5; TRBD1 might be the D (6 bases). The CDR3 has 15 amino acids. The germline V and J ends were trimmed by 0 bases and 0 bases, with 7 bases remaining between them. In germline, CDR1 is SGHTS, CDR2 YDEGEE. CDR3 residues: CASSLGTVSNQPQHF. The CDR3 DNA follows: TGTGCCAGCAGCTTGGGGACAGTTAGCAATCAGCCCCAGCATTTT.

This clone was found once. CDR3 DNA sequence: TGTGCCAGCAGCTTAGTGTCCGGGGCCCCCTACGAGCAGTACTTC. This codes for CASSLVSGAPYEQYF. V gene TRBV7-2 combines with J gene TRBJ2-7; D is perhaps TRBD1 or TRBD2 (5 bases each). Trimming left V 1 base short and J 2 bases short, with 12 bases between. The length of the CDR3 is 15 residues. In germline, CDR1 is SGHTA, CDR2 FQGNSA.

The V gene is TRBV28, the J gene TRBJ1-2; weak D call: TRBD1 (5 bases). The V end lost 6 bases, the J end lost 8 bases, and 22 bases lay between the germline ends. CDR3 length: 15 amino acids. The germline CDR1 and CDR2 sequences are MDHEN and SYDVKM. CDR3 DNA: TGTGCCAGCAGAACCCCCTCGGGGGGATCGGGAGGCTACACCTTC. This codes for CASRTPSGGSGGYTF.

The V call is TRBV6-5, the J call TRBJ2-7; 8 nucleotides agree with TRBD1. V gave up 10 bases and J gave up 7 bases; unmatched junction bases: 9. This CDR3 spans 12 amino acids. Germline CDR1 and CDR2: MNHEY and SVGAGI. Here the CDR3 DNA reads TGTGCCACGGACAGGGTGCCCCTGGAGCAGTACTTC. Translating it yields CATDRVPLEQYF.

The CDR3 spells CASTQGGGGYHEQFF. DNA of the CDR3: TGTGCCAGTACCCAGGGGGGGGGTGGTTACCATGAGCAGTTCTTC. This chain connects TRBV19 to TRBJ2-1; possibly TRBD1 or TRBD2 for D (7 bases each). V was cut by 7 bases and J by 8 bases, with 21 bases left in between. The CDR3 length is 15 residues. Looked up from germline, CDR1 is LNHDA and CDR2 is SQIVND (reference sequence).

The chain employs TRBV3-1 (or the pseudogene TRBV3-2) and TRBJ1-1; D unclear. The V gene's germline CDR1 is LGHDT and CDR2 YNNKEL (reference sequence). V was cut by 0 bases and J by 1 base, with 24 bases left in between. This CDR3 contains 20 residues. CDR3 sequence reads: CASSQDFGALTRIRNTEAFF. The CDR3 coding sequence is TGTGCCAGCAGCCAAGACTTCGGTGCATTAACCAGGATTCGGAACACTGAAGCTTTCTTT.

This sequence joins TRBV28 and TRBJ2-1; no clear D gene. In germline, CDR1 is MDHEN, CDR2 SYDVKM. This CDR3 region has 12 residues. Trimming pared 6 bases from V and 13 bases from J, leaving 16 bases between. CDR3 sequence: CASSLPLGPQFF. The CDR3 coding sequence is TGTGCCAGCAGCCTGCCTCTAGGGCCCCAGTTCTTC.

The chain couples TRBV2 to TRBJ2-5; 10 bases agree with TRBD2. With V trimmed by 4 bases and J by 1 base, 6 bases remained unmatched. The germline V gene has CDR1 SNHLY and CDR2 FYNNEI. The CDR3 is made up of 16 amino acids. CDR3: CASSVTSGERQETQYF. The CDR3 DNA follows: TGTGCCAGCAGTGTTACTAGCGGGGAACGCCAAGAGACCCAGTACTTC.

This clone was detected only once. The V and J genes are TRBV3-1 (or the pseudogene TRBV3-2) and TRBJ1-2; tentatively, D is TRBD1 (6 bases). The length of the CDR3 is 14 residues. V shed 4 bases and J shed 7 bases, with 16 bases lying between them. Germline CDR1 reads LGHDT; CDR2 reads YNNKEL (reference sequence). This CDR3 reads CASSRQVSPFGYTF. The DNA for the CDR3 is TGTGCCAGCAGCCGACAGGTGTCGCCTTTTGGCTACACCTTC.

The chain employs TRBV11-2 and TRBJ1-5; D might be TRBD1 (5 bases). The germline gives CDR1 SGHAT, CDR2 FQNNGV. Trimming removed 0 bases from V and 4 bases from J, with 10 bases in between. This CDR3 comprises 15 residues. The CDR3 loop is CASSLDPGYNQPQHF. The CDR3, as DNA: TGTGCCAGCAGCTTAGACCCAGGGTATAATCAGCCCCAGCATTTT.

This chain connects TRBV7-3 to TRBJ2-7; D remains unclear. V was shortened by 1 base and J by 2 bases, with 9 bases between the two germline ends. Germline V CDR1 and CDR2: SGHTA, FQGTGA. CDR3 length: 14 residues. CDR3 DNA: TGTGCCAGCAGCTTAAACCCTCCGCCCTACGAGCAGTACTTC. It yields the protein CASSLNPPPYEQYF.

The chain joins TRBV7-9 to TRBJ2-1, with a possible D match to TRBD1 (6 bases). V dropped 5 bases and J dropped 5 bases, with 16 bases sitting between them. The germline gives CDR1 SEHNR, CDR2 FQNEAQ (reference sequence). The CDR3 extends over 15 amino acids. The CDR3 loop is CASSPARTANNEQFF. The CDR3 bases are TGTGCCAGCAGCCCGGCGCGGACAGCCAACAATGAGCAGTTCTTC.

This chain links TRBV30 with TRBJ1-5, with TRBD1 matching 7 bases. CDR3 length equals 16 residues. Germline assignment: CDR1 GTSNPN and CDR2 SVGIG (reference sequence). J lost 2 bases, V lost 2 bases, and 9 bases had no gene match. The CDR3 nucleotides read TGTGCCTGGAGTATCCTGGAGGGGGCAGGCAATCAGCCCCAGCATTTT. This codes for CAWSILEGAGNQPQHF.

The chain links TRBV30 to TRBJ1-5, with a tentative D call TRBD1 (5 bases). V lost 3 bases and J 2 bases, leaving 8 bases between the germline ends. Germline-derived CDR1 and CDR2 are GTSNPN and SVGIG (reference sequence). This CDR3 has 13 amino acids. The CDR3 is CAWRGPGNQPQHF. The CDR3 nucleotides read TGTGCCTGGAGGGGGCCCGGCAATCAGCCCCAGCATTTT.